This is a list of T cell receptor beta chains from one sample in a study of T cell responses to AZD1222 COVID-19 vaccine. Method: immunoSEQ multiplex PCR; TCRdb's copy keeps in-frame clones and lacks some. This table holds around 33,000 clones, roughly 90% found once. The material sequenced was peripheral blood, taken on day 0 of AZD1222 vaccination. Source of these receptors: an adult in good health. CDR3s include the opening cysteine and the closing phenylalanine or tryptophan. Fields, in order: CDR3 length, V gene, CDR3 protein.

length: 16
V: TRBV4-3
CDR3: CASSQDLGEGNEKLFF

length: 12
V: TRBV29-1
CDR3: CSVETQGETQYF

length: 16
V: TRBV5-1
CDR3: CASSLSGTGVNTEAFF

length: 14
V: TRBV6-1
CDR3: CASSERRGAYEQYF

length: 16
V: TRBV2
CDR3: CASSGEGVLSSTEAFF

length: 17
V: TRBV7-9
CDR3: CASSSRIYRTPNYGYTF

length: 13
V: TRBV19
CDR3: CATSPGQDYEQYF

length: 11
V: TRBV19
CDR3: CASGGGREQYF

length: 15
V: TRBV5-5
CDR3: CASSLGTLNYNEQFF

length: 14
V: TRBV7-2
CDR3: CASSRRVGQETQYF

length: 12
V: TRBV14
CDR3: CASSKAGGGYTF

length: 15
V: TRBV21-1
CDR3: CASSKGWVRGKGYTF

length: 10
V: TRBV29-1
CDR3: CSVGDTEAFF

length: 16
V: TRBV19
CDR3: CASSTTLFGVGYGYTF

length: 17
V: TRBV24-1
CDR3: CATSDVGLADSYNEQFF

length: 14
V: TRBV3-1/TRBV3-2
CDR3: CASNDGGKGYGYTF

length: 15
V: TRBV6-5
CDR3: CASSYPGQGAREQYF

length: 14
V: TRBV10-2
CDR3: CASGKTGGNSPLHF

length: 13
V: TRBV7-8
CDR3: CASSRGQYQPQHF

length: 15
V: TRBV7-6
CDR3: CASSPNRGLNYGYTF

length: 15
V: TRBV11-3
CDR3: CASSFAGASQGEQYF

length: 12
V: TRBV6-5
CDR3: CASSTLNTEAFF

length: 14
V: TRBV4-3
CDR3: CASSQTDRVGEQYF

length: 14
V: TRBV5-1
CDR3: CASSPDGLRETQYF

length: 16
V: TRBV29-1
CDR3: CSVYESGAGTNYGYTF

length: 17
V: TRBV7-2
CDR3: CASSLFVRPGANYGYTF

length: 14
V: TRBV3-1/TRBV3-2
CDR3: CASSLSAPPYGYTF

length: 17
V: TRBV3-1/TRBV3-2
CDR3: CASSQGTSGGHTDTQYF

length: 13
V: TRBV5-8
CDR3: CASSWANYYGYTF

length: 16
V: TRBV15
CDR3: CATSIRIGPGANVLTF

length: 13
V: TRBV2
CDR3: CATRGTYNSPLHF

length: 15
V: TRBV5-4
CDR3: CASSIQGGGNQPQHF

length: 18
V: TRBV7-2
CDR3: CASSVAGLLSSVADTQYF